This TCR beta chain stems from a study of T cells after yellow fever vaccination. From the 5' RACE reads, TCRdb called clonotypes with MiXCR, one entry per CDR3 protein. The table records approximately 550,000 distinct CDR3 sequences, about a fifth of them present only once. Study results and caveats: Although the secondary response was weaker, it peaked faster, at day 5 versus 15.

The CDR3 is 16 residues long. Germline CDR1 KGHSH, CDR2 LQKENI. The V segment lost 0 bases and the J segment 2 bases; nucleotides outside the gene matches: 2. Notes on this clonotype: Its antigen is unknown.

The TCR was taken from a man between 25 and 39 years old who received the YFV17D yellow fever vaccine. The sample was PBMCs, taken 15 days after the yellow fever booster vaccination. V gene TRBV18 combines with J gene TRBJ2-3; 10 bases fit TRBD1. The CDR3, as DNA: TGTGCCAGCTCACCACCGACAGGGGGCTACACAGATACGCAGTATTTT. Amino acids: CASSPPTGGYTDTQYF. Full variable domain (outside the CDR3, taken from reference TRBV18 and TRBJ2-3): NAGVMQNPRHLVRRRGQEARLRCSPMKGHSHVYWYRQLPEEGLKFMVYLQKENIIDESGMPKERFSAEFPKEGPSILRIQQVVRGDSAAYFCASSPPTGGYTDTQYFGPGTRLTVL.